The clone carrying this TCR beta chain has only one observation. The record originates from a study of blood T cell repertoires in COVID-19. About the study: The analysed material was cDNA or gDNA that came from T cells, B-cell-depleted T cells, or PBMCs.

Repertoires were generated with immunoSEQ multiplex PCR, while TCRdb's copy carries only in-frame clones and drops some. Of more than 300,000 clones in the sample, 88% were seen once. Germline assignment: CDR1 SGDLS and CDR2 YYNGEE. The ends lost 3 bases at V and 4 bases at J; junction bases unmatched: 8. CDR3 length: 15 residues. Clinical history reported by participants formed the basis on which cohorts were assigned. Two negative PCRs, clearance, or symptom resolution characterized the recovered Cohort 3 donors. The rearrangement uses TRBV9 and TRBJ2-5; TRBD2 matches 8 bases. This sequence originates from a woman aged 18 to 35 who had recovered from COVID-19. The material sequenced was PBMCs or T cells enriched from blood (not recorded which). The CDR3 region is CASSASAGGGETQYF. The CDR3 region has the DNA TGTGCCAGCAGCGCCTCCGCGGGGGGCGGAGAGACCCAGTACTTC.